This paragraph reports one T cell receptor (beta chain). Its antigen is unknown. The length of the CDR3 is 15 residues. V lost 6 bases, J lost 5 bases, and 18 bases lay in between. The germline gives CDR1 SNHLY, CDR2 FYNNEI. The sample belongs to a study of cytomegalovirus exposure and HLA in healthy donors. Sequenced by immunoSEQ multiplex PCR; TCRdb stores in-frame clones only, minus some. The repertoire holds about 110,000 clones, with roughly 88% as singletons. Overall study results and limits: The majority of TCR sequences were rare, yet some public TCRs appeared in many donors. Specific recognition of CMV antigens was confirmed in vitro for three chains (all CMV-associated).

This TCR came from a young woman in good health and CMV-seronegative. The specimen sequenced was PBMCs. The V call is TRBV2, the J call TRBJ2-3; D might be TRBD2 (6 bases). DNA for the CDR3: TGTGCCAGCAGGAAGGAGGGCCTCCCAAAAGATACGCAGTATTTT. It translates to CASRKEGLPKDTQYF.